These 5 T cell receptor beta chains originate from one sample sequenced in a study of identical twins. TCRdb re-derived calls from the 5' RACE reads in MiXCR, one entry per CDR3 protein. The table lists about 530,000 distinct CDR3 sequences, 20% to 25% of them singletons. This sample was also put to use in a study of yellow fever vaccine responses in identical twins.

The specimen was CD4+ T cells sorted from blood. The receptors stem from a woman aged 18 to 35 in good health.

A few counts support this clonotype. V usage is TRBV29-1 and J usage is TRBJ2-5, with TRBD2 matching 13 bases. The CDR3 is 15 residues long. Germline V CDR1 and CDR2: SQVTM, ANQGSEA. Trimming cost V 6 bases and J 4 bases; bases outside gene matches: 8. Written as DNA, the CDR3 is TGCAGCGTACGGACTAGCGGGAGAGGAGGAGAGACCCAGTACTTC. Residues: CSVRTSGRGGETQYF.

In its sample, this clonotype was seen a few times. This chain connects TRBV4-1 to TRBJ2-5, with 9 bases matching TRBD1. J was trimmed by 2 bases and V by 6 bases; bases with no gene match: 4. The germline CDR1 and CDR2 sequences are MGHRA and YSYEKL. The CDR3 contains 14 residues. The CDR3 nucleotides are TGCGCCAGCAGGCGGGGACAGGGACAAGAGACCCAGTACTTC. This translates into CASRRGQGQETQYF.

J is TRBJ1-1 and V is TRBV2; possible D gene TRBD1, 6 bases. Looked up from germline, CDR1 is SNHLY and CDR2 is FYNNEI. The CDR3 loop spans 15 amino acids. Trimming removed 6 bases at V and 4 bases at J, with 18 bases between. The CDR3 here is CASRGHPGRSTEAFF. The CDR3 region has the DNA TGTGCCAGCAGGGGACACCCCGGGAGGTCCACTGAAGCTTTCTTT.

The chain joins TRBV6-5 to TRBJ2-3; D gene uncertain. The CDR3 spans 14 residues. Germline V gene data show CDR1 as MNHEY and CDR2 as SVGAGI. V gave up 2 bases and J gave up 0 bases, with 6 bases separating them. CDR3 region: CASSYGLSTDTQYF. CDR3 bases: TGTGCCAGCAGTTACGGGCTGAGCACAGATACGCAGTATTTT.

In its sample, this clonotype was seen a few times. The chain couples TRBV12-3 or TRBV12-4 to TRBJ2-1, with 11 bases that match TRBD2. With 6 bases clipped from V and 6 bases from J, the junction kept 10 bases outside the gene matches. The CDR3 length is 16 residues. CDR3 nucleotide sequence: TGTGCCAGCAGCCCGAAGGGACTAGCGGTAGGCAATGAGCAGTTCTTC. Translated, it gives CASSPKGLAVGNEQFF.